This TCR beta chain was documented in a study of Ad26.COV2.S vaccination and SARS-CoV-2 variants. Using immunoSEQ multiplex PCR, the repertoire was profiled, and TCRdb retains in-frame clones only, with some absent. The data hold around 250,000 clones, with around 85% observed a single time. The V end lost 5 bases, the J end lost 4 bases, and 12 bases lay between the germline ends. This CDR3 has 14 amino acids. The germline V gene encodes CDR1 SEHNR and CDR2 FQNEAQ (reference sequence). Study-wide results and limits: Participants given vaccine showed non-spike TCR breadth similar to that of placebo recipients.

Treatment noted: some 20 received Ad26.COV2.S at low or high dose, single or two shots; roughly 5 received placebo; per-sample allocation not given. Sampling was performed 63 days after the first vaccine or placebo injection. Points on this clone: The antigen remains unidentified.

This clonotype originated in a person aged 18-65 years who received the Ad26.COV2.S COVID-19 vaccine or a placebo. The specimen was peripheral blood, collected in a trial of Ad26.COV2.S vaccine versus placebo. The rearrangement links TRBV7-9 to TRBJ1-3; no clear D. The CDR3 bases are TGTGCCAGCAGCCGCACAGCAAGGGGAAACACCATATATTTT. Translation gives CASSRTARGNTIYF.